A selection of T cell receptor beta chains follows, all from one sample in a study of T cell responses to AZD1222 COVID-19 vaccine. Measured with immunoSEQ multiplex PCR; TCRdb has only the in-frame clones, and not every one. The sample lists roughly 120,000 clones, approximately 87% occurring once. The input for sequencing was peripheral blood, taken on day 0 of AZD1222 vaccination. The receptors shown here come from an adult in good health. Each CDR3 is given with its conserved first and last residue. The size field is filled for only some rows; it gives once, few, many or a size class.

J,size,V,CDR3
TRBJ1-2,.,TRBV5-1,CASSLGGQGNYGYTF
TRBJ1-2,.,TRBV13,CASSHLRDREKNYGYTF
TRBJ2-2,.,TRBV2,CASTGASGGRRELFF
TRBJ1-5,.,TRBV6-5,CASNDEGVVVQPQHF
TRBJ2-1,.,TRBV4-3,CASSQGVWTTLIF
TRBJ1-1,.,TRBV19,CASATGTGQFLNTEAFF
TRBJ1-6,.,TRBV19,CASSLTVSDNSPLHF
TRBJ1-3,once,TRBV5-4,CASSLQGPGNTIYF
TRBJ1-1,once,TRBV23-1,CASREEEGDMNTEAFF
TRBJ1-1,.,TRBV7-2,CASSPLGKKGTEAFF
TRBJ2-3,.,TRBV24-1,CATSDPTATDTQYF
TRBJ1-1,.,TRBV5-6,CASSSSLGPTEAFF
TRBJ1-6,.,TRBV12-5,CASVNSDGSYNSPLHF
TRBJ1-2,.,TRBV5-1,CASSLEGRRGYGYTF
TRBJ1-2,.,TRBV18,CASSPPTQAIDYGYTF
TRBJ1-1,.,TRBV3-1/TRBV3-2,CASSGRLANTEAFF
TRBJ1-1,.,TRBV6-5,CASRWQDAGAFF
TRBJ2-5,few,TRBV19,CASSAPTNIVSQETQYF
TRBJ1-1,.,TRBV5-1,CASSLAGGEAFF
TRBJ2-1,.,TRBV7-9,CASRPYAGGLNNEQFF
TRBJ1-5,.,TRBV30,CASSPGQGNVSNQPQHF
TRBJ1-4,.,TRBV19,CASSQRGGNEKLFF
TRBJ2-2,.,TRBV4-2,CASSPKKRTGELFF
TRBJ2-7,once,TRBV6-5,CASSPADRTYEQYF
TRBJ2-2,once,TRBV6-2/TRBV6-3,CASSPGQGAGGETGELFF
TRBJ1-5,.,TRBV6-5,CASGAPDNQPQHF
TRBJ1-5,once,TRBV10-3,CAISEGGEGNQPQHF
TRBJ1-2,.,TRBV6-1,CASSETGATYGYTF
TRBJ2-1,once,TRBV7-3,CASSPTGGHGNEQFF
TRBJ1-2,.,TRBV6-1,CASSERNYGYTF
TRBJ1-2,.,TRBV6-2/TRBV6-3,CASSYWGENGNYGYTF
TRBJ2-5,.,TRBV4-1,CASSQDPLGRRETQYF
TRBJ1-5,.,TRBV5-6,CASSEAGDQPQHF
TRBJ2-5,.,TRBV24-1,CATSDGGQGLQETQYF
TRBJ2-2,.,TRBV2,CASQGPTNTGELFF
TRBJ2-7,.,TRBV7-5,CARSLHHYEQYF
TRBJ1-2,.,TRBV5-1,CASSPGTDPSYGYTF
TRBJ2-7,few,TRBV27,CASRLGQGSYEQYF
TRBJ1-1,.,TRBV12-3/TRBV12-4,CASGKWTTEAFF
TRBJ1-1,.,TRBV18,CASSRTGVSAEAFF
TRBJ1-1,.,TRBV6-5,CASSYLGAEAFF
TRBJ1-1,.,TRBV10-3,CAIGTTGGTEAFF